This TCR beta chain is drawn from a study of blood T cell repertoires in COVID-19. Looking at the study overall: Spain, Italy and the United States supplied samples that represented acute and convalescent COVID-19. PBMCs, B-cell-depleted T cells, or T cells were the source of the cDNA or gDNA that made up the material.

Worth noting for this clone: At one boundary the junction diverges from the germline segment, which might be a read error.

Germline V lookup: CDR1 SNHLY, CDR2 FYNNEI. The CDR3 consists of 14 residues. Source study methods: For nucleated cells, counts were estimated from reference gene primer amplification. TCRdb's table, derived via immunoSEQ multiplex PCR, lists solely in-frame clones and lacks some. For V, J and clone size, that table is used; D and trimming come from the DNA. The table records some 150,000 clones, roughly four fifths of them present only once. The sample was peripheral blood. The TCR comes from a man aged 35-49 years who had recovered from COVID-19. The rearrangement uses TRBV2 and TRBJ1-2; TRBD1 matches at 7 bases. The DNA for the CDR3 is TGTGCCAGCAGTGAGCTACGCTCCGACAGGGTTGCTAACTTC. This codes for CASSELRSDRVANF.